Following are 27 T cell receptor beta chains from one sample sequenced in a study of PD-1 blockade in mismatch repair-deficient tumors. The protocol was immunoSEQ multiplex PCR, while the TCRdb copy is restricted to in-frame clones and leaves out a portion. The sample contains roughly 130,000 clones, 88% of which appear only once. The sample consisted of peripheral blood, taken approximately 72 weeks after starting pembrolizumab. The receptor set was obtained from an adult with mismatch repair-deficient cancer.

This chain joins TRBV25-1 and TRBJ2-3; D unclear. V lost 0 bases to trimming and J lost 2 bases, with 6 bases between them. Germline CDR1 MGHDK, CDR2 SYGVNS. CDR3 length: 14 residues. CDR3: CASSEYAFTDTQYF. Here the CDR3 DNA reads TGTGCCAGCAGTGAATACGCCTTCACAGATACGCAGTATTTT.

The CDR3 here is CASSFGTGGTYEQYF. Written as DNA, the CDR3 is TGTGCCAGCAGCTTTGGTACAGGGGGGACCTACGAGCAGTACTTC. The gene calls are TRBV13 and TRBJ2-7; 8 bases match TRBD1. The germline gives CDR1 PRHDT, CDR2 FYEKMQ (reference sequence). The trim removed 3 bases at V and 2 bases at J, leaving 6 bases unmatched. This CDR3 contains 15 residues.

CDR3 bases: TGCGCCAGCAGCCCTGGACAGGTTAGCACAGATACGCAGTATTTT. Its translation is CASSPGQVSTDTQYF. The genes are TRBV4-3 and TRBJ2-3, with TRBD1 matching over 7 bases. This CDR3 spans 15 amino acids. CDR1 is LGHNA and CDR2 is YSLEER in the germline V gene. With 4 bases clipped from V and 0 bases from J, the junction kept 4 bases outside the gene matches.

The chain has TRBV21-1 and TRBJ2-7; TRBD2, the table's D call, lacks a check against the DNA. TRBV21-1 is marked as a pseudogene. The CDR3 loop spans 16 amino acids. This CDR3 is CASSRSKRADSYEQYF. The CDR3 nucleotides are TGTGCCAGCAGCAGGTCCAAGAGAGCGGACTCCTACGAGCAGTACTTC.

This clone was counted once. This chain's CDR3 is CASSLKATNTEAFF. CDR3 bases: TGTGCCAGCAGTTTAAAGGCCACGAACACTGAAGCTTTCTTT. The gene calls are TRBV27 and TRBJ1-1; D remains unclear. This CDR3 spans 14 amino acids. V was clipped by 2 bases and J by 1 base, with 8 bases between them. From germline, CDR1 is MNHEY and CDR2 SMNVEV (reference sequence).

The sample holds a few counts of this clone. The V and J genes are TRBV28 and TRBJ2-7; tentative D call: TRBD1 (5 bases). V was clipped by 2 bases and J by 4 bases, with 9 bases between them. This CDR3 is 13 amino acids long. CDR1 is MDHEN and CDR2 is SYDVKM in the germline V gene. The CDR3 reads CASSLQGWYEQYF. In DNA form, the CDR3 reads TGTGCCAGCAGTTTACAGGGTTGGTACGAGCAGTACTTC.

The CDR3 is CASSVPGLAGGGEQFF. In DNA form, the CDR3 reads TGTGCCAGTAGTGTGCCAGGACTAGCGGGAGGAGGGGAGCAGTTCTTC. The gene calls are TRBV19 and TRBJ2-1; 14 positions agree with TRBD2. This CDR3 spans 16 amino acids. J lost 10 bases, V lost 5 bases, and 10 bases had no gene match. In germline, CDR1 is LNHDA, CDR2 SQIVND (reference sequence).

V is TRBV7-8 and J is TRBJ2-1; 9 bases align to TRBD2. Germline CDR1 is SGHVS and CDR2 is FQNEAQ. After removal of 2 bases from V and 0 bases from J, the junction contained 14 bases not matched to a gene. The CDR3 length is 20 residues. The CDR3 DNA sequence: TGTGCCAGCAGCTTATTTGGTTGGCTAGCGGGGTTGAGCTCCTACAATGAGCAGTTCTTC. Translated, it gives CASSLFGWLAGLSSYNEQFF.

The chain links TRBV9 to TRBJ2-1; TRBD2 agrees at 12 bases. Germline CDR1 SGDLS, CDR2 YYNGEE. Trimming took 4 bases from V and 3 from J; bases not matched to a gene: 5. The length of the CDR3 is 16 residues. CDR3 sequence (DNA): TGTGCCAGCAGCCCTAGCGGGAGGGCCGGCTACAATGAGCAGTTCTTC. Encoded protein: CASSPSGRAGYNEQFF.

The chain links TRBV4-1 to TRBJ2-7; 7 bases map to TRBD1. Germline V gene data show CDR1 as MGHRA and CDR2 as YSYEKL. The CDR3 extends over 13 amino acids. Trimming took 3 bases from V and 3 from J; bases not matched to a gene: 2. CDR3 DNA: TGCGCCAGCAGCCACGGACAGGACTACGAGCAGTACTTC. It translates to CASSHGQDYEQYF.

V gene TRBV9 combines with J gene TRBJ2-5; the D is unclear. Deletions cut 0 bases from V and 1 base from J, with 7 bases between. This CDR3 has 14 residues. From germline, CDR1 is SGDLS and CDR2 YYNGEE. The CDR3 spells CASSVGFGQETQYF. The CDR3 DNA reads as TGTGCCAGCAGCGTAGGTTTCGGCCAAGAGACCCAGTACTTC.

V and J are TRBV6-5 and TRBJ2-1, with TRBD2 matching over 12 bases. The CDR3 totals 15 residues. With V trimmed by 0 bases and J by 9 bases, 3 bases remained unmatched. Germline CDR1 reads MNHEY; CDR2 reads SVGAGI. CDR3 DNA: TGTGCCAGCAGTTACTCGACTAGCGGGAGTTCTGAGCAGTTCTTC. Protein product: CASSYSTSGSSEQFF.

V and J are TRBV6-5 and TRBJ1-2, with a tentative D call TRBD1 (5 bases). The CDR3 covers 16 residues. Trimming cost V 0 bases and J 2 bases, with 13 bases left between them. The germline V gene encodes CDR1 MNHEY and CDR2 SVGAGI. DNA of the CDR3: TGTGCCAGCAGTTACTCCGAGGGGCCCAGGAACTATGGCTACACCTTC. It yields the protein CASSYSEGPRNYGYTF.

As DNA, the CDR3 is TGTGCCAGCAGCTTTCTAGCGAGACCCAACAATGAGCAGTTCTTC. This translates into CASSFLARPNNEQFF. This sequence joins TRBV7-9 and TRBJ2-1, with a weak D call TRBD2 (6 bases). There are 15 residues in the CDR3. Germline values: CDR1 SEHNR, CDR2 FQNEAQ (reference sequence). Between the trimmed V and J ends, which lost 3 bases and 5 bases, there was a span of 14 bases.

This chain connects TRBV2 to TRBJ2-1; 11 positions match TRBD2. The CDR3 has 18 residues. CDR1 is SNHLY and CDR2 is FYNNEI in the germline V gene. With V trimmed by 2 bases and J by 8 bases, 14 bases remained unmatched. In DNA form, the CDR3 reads TGTGCCAGCAGTGAACCCACATTTAGCGGGAGGGCGAATGATGAGCAGTTCTTC. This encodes CASSEPTFSGRANDEQFF.

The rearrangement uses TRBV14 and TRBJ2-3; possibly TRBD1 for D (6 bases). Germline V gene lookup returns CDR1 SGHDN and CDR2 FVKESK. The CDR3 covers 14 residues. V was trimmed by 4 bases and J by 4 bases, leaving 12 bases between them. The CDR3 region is CASSPTGQPDTQYF. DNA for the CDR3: TGTGCCAGCAGCCCAACCGGACAGCCAGATACGCAGTATTTT.

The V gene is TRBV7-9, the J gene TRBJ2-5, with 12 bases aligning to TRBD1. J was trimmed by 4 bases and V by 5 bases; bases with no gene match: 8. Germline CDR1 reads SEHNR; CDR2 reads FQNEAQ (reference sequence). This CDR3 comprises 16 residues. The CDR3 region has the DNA TGTGCCAGCAGCCTCTCCGGGACAGGGGGCGGAGAGACCCAGTACTTC. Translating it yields CASSLSGTGGGETQYF.

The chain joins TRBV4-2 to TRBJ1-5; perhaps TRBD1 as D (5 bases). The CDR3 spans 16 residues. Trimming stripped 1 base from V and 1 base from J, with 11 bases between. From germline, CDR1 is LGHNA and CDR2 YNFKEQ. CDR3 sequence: CASSQGTEGSNQPQHF. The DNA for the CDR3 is TGTGCCAGCAGCCAAGGTACCGAGGGGAGCAATCAGCCCCAGCATTTT.

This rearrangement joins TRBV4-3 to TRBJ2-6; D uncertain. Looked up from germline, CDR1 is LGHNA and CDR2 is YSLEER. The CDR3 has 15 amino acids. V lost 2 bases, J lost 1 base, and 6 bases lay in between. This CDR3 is CASSQLRSGANVLTF. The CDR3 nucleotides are TGCGCCAGCAGCCAATTAAGATCTGGGGCCAACGTCCTGACTTTC.

Here the CDR3 reads CASSRDTESTDTQYF. The CDR3, as DNA: TGTGCCAGCAGTCGGGATACAGAAAGCACAGATACGCAGTATTTT. The V and J genes are TRBV6-5 and TRBJ2-3, with a tentative D call TRBD2 (5 bases). V was trimmed by 5 bases and J by 0 bases, leaving 12 bases between them. The CDR3 loop spans 15 amino acids. Germline CDR1 and CDR2: MNHEY and SVGAGI.

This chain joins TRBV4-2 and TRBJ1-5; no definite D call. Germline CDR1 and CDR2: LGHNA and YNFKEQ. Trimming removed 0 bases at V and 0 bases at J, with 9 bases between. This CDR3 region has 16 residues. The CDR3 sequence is CASSQEDGDSNQPQHF. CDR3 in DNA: TGTGCCAGCAGCCAAGAAGACGGGGATAGCAATCAGCCCCAGCATTTT.

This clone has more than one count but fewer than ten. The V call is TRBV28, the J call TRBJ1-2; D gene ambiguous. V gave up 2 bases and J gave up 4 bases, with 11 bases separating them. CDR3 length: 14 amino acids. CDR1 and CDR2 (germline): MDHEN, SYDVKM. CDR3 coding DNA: TGTGCCAGCAGTTTAAGTGCGGACGGCTATGGCTACACCTTC. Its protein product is CASSLSADGYGYTF.

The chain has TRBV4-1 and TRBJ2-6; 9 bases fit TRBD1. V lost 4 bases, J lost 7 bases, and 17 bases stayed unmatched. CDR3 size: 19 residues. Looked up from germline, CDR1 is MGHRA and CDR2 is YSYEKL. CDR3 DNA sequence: TGCGCCAGCAGCCGCAGAGGGACAGGGTTAACCACCGAAGCCAACGTCCTGACTTTC. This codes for CASSRRGTGLTTEANVLTF.

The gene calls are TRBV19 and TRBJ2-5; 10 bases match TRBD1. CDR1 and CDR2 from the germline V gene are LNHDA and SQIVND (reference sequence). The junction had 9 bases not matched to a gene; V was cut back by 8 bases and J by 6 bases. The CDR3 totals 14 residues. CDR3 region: CASGLTGGAQTQYF. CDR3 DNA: TGTGCCAGTGGCCTGACAGGGGGCGCGCAGACCCAGTACTTC.

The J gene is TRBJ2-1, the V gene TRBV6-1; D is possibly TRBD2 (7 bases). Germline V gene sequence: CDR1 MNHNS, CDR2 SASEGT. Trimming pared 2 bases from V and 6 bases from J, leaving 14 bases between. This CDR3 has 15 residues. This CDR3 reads CASSEWGGEGNEQFF. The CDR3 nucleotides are TGTGCCAGCAGTGAATGGGGGGGCGAGGGCAATGAGCAGTTCTTC.

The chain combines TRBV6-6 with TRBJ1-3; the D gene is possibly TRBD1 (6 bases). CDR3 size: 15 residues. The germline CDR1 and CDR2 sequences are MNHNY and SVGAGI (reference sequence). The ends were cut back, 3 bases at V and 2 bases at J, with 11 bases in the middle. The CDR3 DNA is TGTGCCAGCAGTTATGTAGGGGGTGCTGGAAACACCATATATTTT. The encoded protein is CASSYVGGAGNTIYF.

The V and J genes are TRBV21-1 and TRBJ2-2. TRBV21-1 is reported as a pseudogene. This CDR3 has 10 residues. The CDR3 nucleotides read TGTGCCAGCAGCGAAGGGGAGCTGTTTTTT. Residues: CASSEGELFF.